This T cell receptor beta chain was observed in a study of cytomegalovirus exposure and HLA in healthy donors. General observations from the study: In presence/absence analyses, roughly uniform sequencing depth across donors was assumed. The classifier was said to identify cytomegalovirus status with high specificity and sensitivity.

V dropped 3 bases and J dropped 0 bases, with 8 bases sitting between them. Germline V gives CDR1 SNHLY, CDR2 FYNNEI. The CDR3 consists of 14 residues. Details on this clone: What it recognizes is unknown.

The PCR employed 60 Vbeta primers together with 13 Jbeta primers. Assay used: immunoSEQ multiplex PCR; TCRdb lists only in-frame clones, some missing. The table includes 200,000 to 300,000 clones, about 81% detected once. The TCR comes from a woman in her 40s in good health and CMV-seropositive. V gene TRBV2 combines with J gene TRBJ1-2; D gene ambiguous. The sequenced sample was PBMCs. As DNA, the CDR3 is TGTGCCAGCAGTGAGGGCACCTCTAACTATGGCTACACCTTC. Its protein is CASSEGTSNYGYTF. Full variable domain (remainder filled in from reference TRBV2 and TRBJ1-2): EPEVTQTPSHQVTQMGQEVILRCVPISNHLYFYWYRQILGQKVEFLVSFYNNEISEKSEIFDDQFSVERPDGSNFTLKIRSTKLEDSAMYFCASSEGTSNYGYTFGSGTRLTVV.